Below, 7 T cell receptor beta chains from the same sample are listed, as sequenced in a study of T cell changes during pregnancy in multiple sclerosis. Sequencing was performed with immunoSEQ multiplex PCR; in TCRdb, only in-frame clones are kept and a portion is missing. Found here are some 21,000 clones, 91% of them singletons; the top ten hold 0.68%. The specimen comprised CD4+ T cells from peripheral blood mononuclear cells, sampled in the third trimester of pregnancy. All receptors derive from a female donor with multiple sclerosis, enrolled in a pregnancy study.

The sample holds one count of this clone. This chain links TRBV6-6 with TRBJ2-7; 10 nucleotides line up with TRBD2. J gave up 3 bases and V 9 bases, and 8 bases lay outside the gene matches. The CDR3 consists of 14 residues. The germline CDR1 and CDR2 sequences are MNHNY and SVGAGI (reference sequence). In nucleotides, the CDR3 is TGTGCCAGTCGAATGACTAGCGGGTACTACGAGCAGTACTTC. This codes for CASRMTSGYYEQYF.

The V gene is TRBV7-6, the J gene TRBJ2-4; 7 bases line up with TRBD1. This CDR3 has 16 residues. Germline-derived CDR1 and CDR2 are SGHVS and FNYEAQ. Trimming cost V 0 bases and J 9 bases; bases outside gene matches: 11. The CDR3 coding sequence is TGTGCCAGCAGCTTAGCGAGATACAGGGGTACGGGCATTCAGTACTTC. It specifies CASSLARYRGTGIQYF.

The CDR3 is CAWSGGWGRTYEQYF. CDR3 nucleotide sequence: TGTGCCTGGAGCGGGGGGTGGGGCCGCACCTACGAGCAGTACTTC. The rearrangement links TRBV30 to TRBJ2-7, with TRBD2 identical over 7 bases. The CDR3 totals 15 residues. Germline values: CDR1 GTSNPN, CDR2 SVGIG (reference sequence). The ends lost 3 bases at V and 2 bases at J; junction bases unmatched: 10.

The rearrangement joins TRBV18 to TRBJ1-1, with 7 bases aligning to TRBD1. CDR1 is KGHSH and CDR2 is LQKENI in the germline V gene. With V trimmed by 6 bases and J by 6 bases, 7 bases remained unmatched. The CDR3 totals 13 residues. This chain's CDR3 is CASSRDREAEAFF. CDR3 DNA: TGTGCCAGCTCTCGCGACAGGGAGGCTGAAGCTTTCTTT.

The V gene is TRBV9, the J gene TRBJ2-5, with 9 bases aligning to TRBD1. Germline V CDR1 and CDR2: SGDLS, YYNGEE. V was clipped by 4 bases and J by 3 bases; unmatched bases: 7. The length of the CDR3 is 15 residues. The CDR3 bases are TGTGCCAGCAGCCCAGTGGGGGACAGGGAAGAGACCCAGTACTTC. It yields the protein CASSPVGDREETQYF. Supplemented by reference TRBV9 and TRBJ2-5, the full variable domain reads DSGVTQTPKHLITATGQRVTLRCSPRSGDLSVYWYQQSLDQGLQFLIQYYNGEERAKGNILERFSAQQFPDLHSELNLSSLELGDSALYFCASSPVGDREETQYFGPGTRLLVL.

V and J are TRBV18 and TRBJ2-3; 13 nucleotides align to TRBD2. Germline-derived CDR1 and CDR2 are KGHSH and LQKENI. This CDR3 is 15 amino acids long. Trimming took 3 bases from V and 6 from J; bases not matched to a gene: 3. The chain's CDR3 is CASSPTSGGEDTQYF. CDR3 DNA: TGTGCCAGCTCACCTACTAGCGGGGGGGAGGATACGCAGTATTTT. Variable domain in full (rest from reference TRBV18 and TRBJ2-3): NAGVMQNPRHLVRRRGQEARLRCSPMKGHSHVYWYRQLPEEGLKFMVYLQKENIIDESGMPKERFSAEFPKEGPSILRIQQVVRGDSAAYFCASSPTSGGEDTQYFGPGTRLTVL.

The rearrangement uses TRBV5-1 and TRBJ1-2, with 8 bases lining up with TRBD1. Germline V gene lookup returns CDR1 SGHRS and CDR2 YFSETQ. The CDR3 runs to 15 residues. The ends lost 3 bases at V and 2 bases at J; junction bases unmatched: 6. DNA of the CDR3: TGCGCCAGCAGCTATCAAACAGGGGGGAACTATGGCTACACCTTC. This codes for CASSYQTGGNYGYTF.